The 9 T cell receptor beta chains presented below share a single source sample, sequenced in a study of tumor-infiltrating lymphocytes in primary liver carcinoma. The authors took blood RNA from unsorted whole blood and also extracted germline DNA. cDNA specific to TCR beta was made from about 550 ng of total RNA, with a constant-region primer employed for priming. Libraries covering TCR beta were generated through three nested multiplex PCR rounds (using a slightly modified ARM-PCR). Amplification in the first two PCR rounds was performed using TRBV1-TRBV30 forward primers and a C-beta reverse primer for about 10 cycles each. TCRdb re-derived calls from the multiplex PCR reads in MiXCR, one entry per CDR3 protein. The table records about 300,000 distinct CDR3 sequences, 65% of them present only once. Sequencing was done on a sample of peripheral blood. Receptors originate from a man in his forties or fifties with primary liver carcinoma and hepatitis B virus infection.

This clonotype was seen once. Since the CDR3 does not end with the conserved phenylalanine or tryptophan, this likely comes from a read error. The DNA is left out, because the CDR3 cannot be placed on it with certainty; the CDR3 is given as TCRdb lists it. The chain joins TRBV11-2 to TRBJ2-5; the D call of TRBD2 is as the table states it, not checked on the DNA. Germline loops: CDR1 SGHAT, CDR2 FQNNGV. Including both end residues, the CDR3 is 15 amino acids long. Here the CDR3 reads CASSYRREGRETRYI.

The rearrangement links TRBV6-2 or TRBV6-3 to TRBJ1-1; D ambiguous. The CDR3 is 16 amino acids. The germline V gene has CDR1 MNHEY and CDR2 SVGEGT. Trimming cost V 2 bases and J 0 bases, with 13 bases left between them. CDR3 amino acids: CASSYLIEFMNTEAFF. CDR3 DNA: TGTGCCAGCAGTTACCTGATAGAGTTCATGAACACTGAAGCTTTCTTT.

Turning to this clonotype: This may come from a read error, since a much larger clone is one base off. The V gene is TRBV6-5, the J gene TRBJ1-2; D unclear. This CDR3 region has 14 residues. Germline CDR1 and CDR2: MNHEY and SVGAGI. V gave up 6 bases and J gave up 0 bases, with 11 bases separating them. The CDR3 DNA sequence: TGTGCCAGCAGCTTAGTCAGCACTAACTATGGCTACACCTTC. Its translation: CASSLVSTNYGYTF.

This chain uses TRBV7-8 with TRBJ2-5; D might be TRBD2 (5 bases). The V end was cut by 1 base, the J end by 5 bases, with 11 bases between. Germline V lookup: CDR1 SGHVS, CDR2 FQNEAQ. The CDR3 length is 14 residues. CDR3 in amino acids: CASSLGATGETQYF. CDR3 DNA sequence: TGTGCCAGCAGCTTAGGGGCCACGGGGGAGACCCAGTACTTC.

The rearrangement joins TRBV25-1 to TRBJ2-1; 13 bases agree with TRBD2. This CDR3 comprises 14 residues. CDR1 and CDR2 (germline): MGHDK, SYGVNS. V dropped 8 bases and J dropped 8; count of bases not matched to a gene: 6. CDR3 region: CASAGTSGTYEQFF. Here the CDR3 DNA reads TGTGCCAGCGCCGGGACTAGCGGGACGTATGAGCAGTTCTTC.

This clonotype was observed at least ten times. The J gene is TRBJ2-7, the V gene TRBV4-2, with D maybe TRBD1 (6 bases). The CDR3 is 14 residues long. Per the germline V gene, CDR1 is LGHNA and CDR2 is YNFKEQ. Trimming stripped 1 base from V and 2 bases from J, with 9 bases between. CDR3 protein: CASSQAQGPYEQYF. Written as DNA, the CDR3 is TGTGCCAGCAGCCAAGCACAGGGCCCCTACGAGCAGTACTTC.

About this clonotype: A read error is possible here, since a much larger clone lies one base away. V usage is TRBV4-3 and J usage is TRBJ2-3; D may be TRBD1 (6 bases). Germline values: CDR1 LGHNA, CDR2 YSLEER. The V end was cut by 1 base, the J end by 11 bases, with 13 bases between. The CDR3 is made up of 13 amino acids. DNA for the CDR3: TGCGCCAGCAGCCAAGCAGGGGCGGAAGTGCAGTATTTT. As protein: CASSQAGAEVQYF.

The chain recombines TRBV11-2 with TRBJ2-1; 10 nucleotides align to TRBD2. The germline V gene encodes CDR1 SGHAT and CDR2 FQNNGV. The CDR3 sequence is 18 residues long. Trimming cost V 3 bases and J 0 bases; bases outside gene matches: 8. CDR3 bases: TGTGCCAGCAGCTTGGATCAGTGGACTAGCGGCTCCTACAATGAGCAGTTCTTC. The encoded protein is CASSLDQWTSGSYNEQFF. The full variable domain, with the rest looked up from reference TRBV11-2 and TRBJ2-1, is EAGVAQSPRYKIIEKRQSVAFWCNPISGHATLYWYQQILGQGPKLLIQFQNNGVVDDSQLPKDRFSAERLKGVDSTLKIQPAKLEDSAVYLCASSLDQWTSGSYNEQFFGPGTRLTVL.

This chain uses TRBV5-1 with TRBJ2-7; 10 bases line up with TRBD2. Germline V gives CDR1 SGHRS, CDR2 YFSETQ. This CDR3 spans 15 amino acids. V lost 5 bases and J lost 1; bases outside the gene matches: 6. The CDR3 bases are TGCGCCAGCAGATCCGGACTAGCGGCTTCCTACGAGCAGTACTTC. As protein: CASRSGLAASYEQYF.